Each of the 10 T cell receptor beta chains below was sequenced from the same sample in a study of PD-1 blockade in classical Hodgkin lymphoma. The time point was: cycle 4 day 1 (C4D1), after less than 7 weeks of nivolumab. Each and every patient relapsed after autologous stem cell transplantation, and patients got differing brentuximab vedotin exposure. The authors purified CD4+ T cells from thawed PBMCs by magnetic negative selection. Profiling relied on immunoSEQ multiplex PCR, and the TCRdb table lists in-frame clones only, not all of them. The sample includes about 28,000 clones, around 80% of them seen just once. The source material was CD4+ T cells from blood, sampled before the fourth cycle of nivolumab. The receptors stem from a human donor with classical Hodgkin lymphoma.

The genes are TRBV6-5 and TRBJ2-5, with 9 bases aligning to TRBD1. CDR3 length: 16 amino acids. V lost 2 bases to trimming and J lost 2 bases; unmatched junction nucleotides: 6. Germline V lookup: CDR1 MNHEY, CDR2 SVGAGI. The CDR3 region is CASSYARDRVQETQYF. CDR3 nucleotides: TGTGCCAGCAGTTACGCCCGGGACAGGGTACAAGAGACCCAGTACTTC.

The CDR3 loop reads CASSFGQREGLETQYF. CDR3 DNA: TGTGCCAGCAGCTTCGGACAGCGGGAGGGCCTAGAGACCCAGTACTTC. The chain links TRBV5-4 to TRBJ2-5; 10 bases line up with TRBD2. V shed 2 bases and J 4 bases; nucleotides not matched to a gene: 8. Germline V gives CDR1 SGHNT, CDR2 YYREEE (reference sequence). This CDR3 comprises 16 residues.

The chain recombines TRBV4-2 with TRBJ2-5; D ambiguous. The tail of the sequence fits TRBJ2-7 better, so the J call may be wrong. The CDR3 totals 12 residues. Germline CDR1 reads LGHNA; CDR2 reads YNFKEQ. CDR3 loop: CASSQDRYEQYF. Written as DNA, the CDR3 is TGTGCCAGCAGCCAGGACCGCTACGAGCAGTACTTC.

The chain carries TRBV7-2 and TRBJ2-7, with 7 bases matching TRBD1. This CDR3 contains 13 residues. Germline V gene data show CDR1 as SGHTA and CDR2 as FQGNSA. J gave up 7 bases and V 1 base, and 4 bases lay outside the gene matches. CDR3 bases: TGTGCCAGCAGCTTAGTGGAACAGGGGGAGCAGTACTTC. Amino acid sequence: CASSLVEQGEQYF. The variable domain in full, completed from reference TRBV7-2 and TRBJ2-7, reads GAGVSQSPSNKVTEKGKDVELRCDPISGHTALYWYRQSLGQGLEFLIYFQGNSAPDKSGLPSDRFSAERTGGSVSTLTIQRTQQEDSAVYLCASSLVEQGEQYFGPGTRLTVT.

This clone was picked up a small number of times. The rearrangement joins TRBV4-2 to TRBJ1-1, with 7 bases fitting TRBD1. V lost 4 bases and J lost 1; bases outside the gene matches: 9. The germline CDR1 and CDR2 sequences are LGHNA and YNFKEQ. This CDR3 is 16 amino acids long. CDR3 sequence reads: CASSLDRTGRNTEAFF. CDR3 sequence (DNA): TGTGCCAGCAGCCTCGACCGGACAGGAAGGAACACTGAAGCTTTCTTT.

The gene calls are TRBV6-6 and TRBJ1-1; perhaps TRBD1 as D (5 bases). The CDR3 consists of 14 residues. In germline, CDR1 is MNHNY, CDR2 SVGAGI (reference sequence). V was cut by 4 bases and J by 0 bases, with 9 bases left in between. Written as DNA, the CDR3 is TGTGCCAGCAGTTGGGGCAGGATGAACACTGAAGCTTTCTTT. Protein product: CASSWGRMNTEAFF.

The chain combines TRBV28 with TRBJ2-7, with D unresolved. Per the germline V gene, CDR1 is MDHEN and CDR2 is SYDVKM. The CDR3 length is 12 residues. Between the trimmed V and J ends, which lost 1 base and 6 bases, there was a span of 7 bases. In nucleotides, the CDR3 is TGTGCCAGCAGTTTATCTGATCGCGAGCAGTACTTC. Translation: CASSLSDREQYF.

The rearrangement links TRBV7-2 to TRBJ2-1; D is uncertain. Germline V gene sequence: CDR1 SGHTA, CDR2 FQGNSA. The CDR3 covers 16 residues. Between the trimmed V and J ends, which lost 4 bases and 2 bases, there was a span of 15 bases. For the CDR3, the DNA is TGTGCCAGCAGCTGCTTACCTGTTCTAACCTACAATGAGCAGTTCTTC. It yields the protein CASSCLPVLTYNEQFF.

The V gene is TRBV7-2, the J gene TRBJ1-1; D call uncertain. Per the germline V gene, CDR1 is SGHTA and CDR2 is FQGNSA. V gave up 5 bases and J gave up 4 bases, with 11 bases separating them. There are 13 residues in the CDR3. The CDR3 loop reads CASSQNGITEAFF. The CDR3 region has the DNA TGTGCCAGCAGCCAAAATGGGATCACTGAAGCTTTCTTT. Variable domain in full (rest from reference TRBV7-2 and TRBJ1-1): GAGVSQSPSNKVTEKGKDVELRCDPISGHTALYWYRQSLGQGLEFLIYFQGNSAPDKSGLPSDRFSAERTGGSVSTLTIQRTQQEDSAVYLCASSQNGITEAFFGQGTRLTVV.

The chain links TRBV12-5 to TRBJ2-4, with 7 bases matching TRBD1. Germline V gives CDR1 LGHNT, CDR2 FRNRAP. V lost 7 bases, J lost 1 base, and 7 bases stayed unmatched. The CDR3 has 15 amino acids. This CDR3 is CASVRQGGAKNIQYF. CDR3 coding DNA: TGTGCTAGTGTTAGACAGGGCGGCGCCAAAAACATTCAGTACTTC.